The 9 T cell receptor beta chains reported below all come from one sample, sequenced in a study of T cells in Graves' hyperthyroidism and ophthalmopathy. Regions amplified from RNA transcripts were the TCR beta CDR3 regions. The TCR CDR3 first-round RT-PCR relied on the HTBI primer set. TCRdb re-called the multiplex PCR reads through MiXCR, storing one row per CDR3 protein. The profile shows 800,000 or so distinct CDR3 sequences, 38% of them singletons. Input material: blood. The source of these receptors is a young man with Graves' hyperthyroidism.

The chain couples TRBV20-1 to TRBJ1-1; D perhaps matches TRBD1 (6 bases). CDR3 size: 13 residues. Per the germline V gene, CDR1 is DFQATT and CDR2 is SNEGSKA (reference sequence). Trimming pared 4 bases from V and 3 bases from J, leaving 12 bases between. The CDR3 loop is CSAMFRGYTEAFF. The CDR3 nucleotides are TGCAGTGCTATGTTCAGGGGTTACACTGAAGCTTTCTTT.

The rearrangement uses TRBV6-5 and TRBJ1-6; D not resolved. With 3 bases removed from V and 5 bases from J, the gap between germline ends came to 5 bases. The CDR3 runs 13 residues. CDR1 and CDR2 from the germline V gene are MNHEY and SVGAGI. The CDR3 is CASSYGHNSPLHF. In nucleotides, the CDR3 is TGTGCCAGCAGTTATGGCCATAATTCACCCCTCCACTTT.

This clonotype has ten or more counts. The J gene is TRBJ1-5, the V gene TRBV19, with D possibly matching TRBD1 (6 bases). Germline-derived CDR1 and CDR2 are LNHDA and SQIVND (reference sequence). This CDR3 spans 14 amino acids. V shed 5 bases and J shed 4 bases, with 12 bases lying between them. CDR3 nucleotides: TGTGCCAGTAGTTTAGGACAGAAGAATCAGCCCCAGCATTTT. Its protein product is CASSLGQKNQPQHF.

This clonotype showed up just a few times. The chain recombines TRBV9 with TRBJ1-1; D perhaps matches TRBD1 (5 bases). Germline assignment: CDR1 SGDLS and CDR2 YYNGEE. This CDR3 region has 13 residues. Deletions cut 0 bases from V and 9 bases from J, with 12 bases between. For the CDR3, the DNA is TGTGCCAGCAGCGTAGAAACCCAGGGTCAAGCTTTCTTT. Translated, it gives CASSVETQGQAFF. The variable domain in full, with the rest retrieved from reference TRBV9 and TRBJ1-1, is DSGVTQTPKHLITATGQRVTLRCSPRSGDLSVYWYQQSLDQGLQFLIQYYNGEERAKGNILERFSAQQFPDLHSELNLSSLELGDSALYFCASSVETQGQAFFGQGTRLTVV.

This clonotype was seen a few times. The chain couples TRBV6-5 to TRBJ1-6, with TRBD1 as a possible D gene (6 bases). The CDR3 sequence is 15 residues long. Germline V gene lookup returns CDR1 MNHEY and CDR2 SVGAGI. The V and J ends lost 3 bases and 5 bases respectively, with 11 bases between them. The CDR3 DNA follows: TGTGCCAGCAGTTATGAGGGGGACCATAATTCACCCCTCCACTTT. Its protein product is CASSYEGDHNSPLHF.

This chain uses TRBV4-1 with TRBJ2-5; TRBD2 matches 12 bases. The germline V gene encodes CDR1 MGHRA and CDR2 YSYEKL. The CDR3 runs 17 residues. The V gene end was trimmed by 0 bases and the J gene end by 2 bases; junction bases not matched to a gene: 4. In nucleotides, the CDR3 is TGCGCCAGCAGCCAAGATCAGCTAGCGGGGGGGCAAGAGACCCAGTACTTC. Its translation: CASSQDQLAGGQETQYF.

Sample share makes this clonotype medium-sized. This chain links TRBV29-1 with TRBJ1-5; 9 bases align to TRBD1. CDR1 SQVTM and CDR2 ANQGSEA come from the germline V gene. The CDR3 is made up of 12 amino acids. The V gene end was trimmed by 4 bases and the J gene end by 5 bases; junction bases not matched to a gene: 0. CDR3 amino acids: CSVGTGDQPQHF. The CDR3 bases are TGCAGCGTTGGGACAGGGGATCAGCCCCAGCATTTT.

The CDR3 loop reads CASSQDPAPKEQYF. The CDR3 DNA reads as TGTGCCAGCAGCCAAGATCCGGCTCCTAAGGAGCAGTACTTC. The rearrangement links TRBV7-9 to TRBJ2-7; D uncertain. Trimming cost V 5 bases and J 7 bases, with 18 bases left between them. The CDR3 is 14 residues long. CDR1 is SEHNR and CDR2 is FQNEAQ in the germline V gene (reference sequence).

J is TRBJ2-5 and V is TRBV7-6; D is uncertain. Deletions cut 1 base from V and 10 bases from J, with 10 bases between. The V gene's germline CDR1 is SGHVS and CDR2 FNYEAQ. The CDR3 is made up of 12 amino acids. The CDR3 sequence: CASSLGAKDQYF. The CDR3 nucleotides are TGTGCCAGCAGCTTAGGGGCAAAGGACCAGTACTTC.